Sequencing of this TCR beta chain was carried out in a study of T-cell memory formation after mild COVID-19. Study summary: Most TCR clusters belonged to a single donor. Study findings and constraints: The SARS-CoV-2 specificity of second-wave clones reaching peak at day 37 remained unverified. Pre-infection memory showed some responding clones, and this suggested that cross-reactive memory joined. Contracting clones, day 15 to 85, had balanced CD4/CD8, and later expanders favored CD4+.

By sample share, this clonotype is medium-sized (0.01 to 0.1%). The antigen is not known. In TCRdb, the 5' RACE reads were re-called with MiXCR into one record per CDR3 protein. Of around 4,600 distinct CDR3 sequences listed, about 15% were seen once; the top ten hold 2% to 2.5%. Germline CDR1 is SEHNR and CDR2 is FQNEAQ (reference sequence). V lost 7 bases and J lost 3, with 12 bases in between. This CDR3 region has 13 residues. The sample was PBMCs or a T cell subset sorted from them (not recorded which). This sequence originates from an adult who had mild COVID-19 (a few samples of this study predate the infection). Cell type and time point are not known. This chain links TRBV7-9 with TRBJ1-1; D gene uncertain. CDR3 sequence reads: CASISRVDTEAFF. The CDR3 region has the DNA TGTGCCAGCATAAGTAGGGTGGACACTGAAGCTTTCTTT. Drawing the rest from reference TRBV7-9 and TRBJ1-1, the complete variable domain is DTGVSQNPRHKITKRGQNVTFRCDPISEHNRLYWYRQTLGQGPEFLTYFQNEAQLEKSRLLSDRFSAERPKGSFSTLEIQRTEQGDSAMYLCASISRVDTEAFFGQGTRLTVV.